This is a list of T cell receptor beta chains from one sample in a study of metastatic and nonmetastatic thyroid tumors. TCRdb re-called the PCR reads through MiXCR. The data show under 9,500 clones, roughly a quarter seen once. The sequenced sample consisted of adjacent normal tissue. The receptors were sampled from a female donor with papillary thyroid cancer or a benign thyroid nodule (not recorded which). Some clones in this sample may be carry-over from other donors' samples. Both conserved end residues are part of each CDR3. D genes are given only for firm matches. Expanded clones are given a class, and other clones once, few, many or no size at all.

TRBD1	TRBV9	TRBJ2-5	.	CASSGGWWTGTQETQYF	TGTGCCAGCAGCGGAGGGTGGTGGACAGGTACCCAAGAGACCCAGTACTTC
.	TRBV3-1	TRBJ2-2	many	CASSQVAGTNTGELFF	TGTGCCAGCAGCCAAGTTGCCGGGACGAACACCGGGGAGCTGTTTTTT
.	TRBV5-1	TRBJ2-2	few	CASSSGTTNTGELFF	TGCGCCAGCTCTTCCGGGACAACGAACACCGGGGAGCTGTTTTTT
.	TRBV28	TRBJ2-1	.	CASSLPGDINEQLF	TGTGCCAGCAGCCTCCCCGGGGACATCAATGAGCAGCTCTTC
TRBD1	TRBV11-2	TRBJ1-2	medium-sized	CASSGQRTGNSYGYTF	TGTGCCAGCAGTGGACAGAGGACAGGGAACAGCTATGGCTACACCTTC
.	TRBV7-6	TRBJ2-7	.	CASSLEGTTSEEQYF	TGTGCCAGCAGCTTAGAGGGGACAACTTCGGAGGAGCAGTACTTC
.	TRBV19	TRBJ2-1	medium-sized	CASSRAHWDNNEQFF	TGTGCCAGTAGTAGGGCTCATTGGGATAACAATGAGCAGTTCTTC
.	TRBV12-3/TRBV12-4	TRBJ2-1	.	CASIPSVTSSYNEQFF	TGTGCCAGCATTCCCTCCGTGACTTCCTCCTACAATGAGCAGTTCTTC
.	TRBV7-3	TRBJ2-3	.	CASSPNWLQTTDTQYF	TGTGCCAGCAGTCCTAACTGGCTACAAACCACGGATACGCAGTATTTT
.	TRBV20-1	TRBJ1-1	.	CSARVNTEAFF	TGCAGTGCTAGGGTGAACACTGAAGCTTTCTTT
.	TRBV28	TRBJ1-5	medium-sized	CASSNTGWNNQPQHF	TGTGCCAGCAGCAACACAGGGTGGAACAATCAGCCCCAGCATTTT
.	TRBV12-3/TRBV12-4	TRBJ1-4	medium-sized	CASSPYSEKLFF	TGTGCCAGCAGTCCGTACAGTGAAAAACTGTTTTTT
TRBD1	TRBV5-7	TRBJ2-3	many	CASSPGQGGPSVTATQYF	TGTGCCAGCAGCCCCGGACAGGGGGGTCCTTCTGTGACGGCAACGCAGTATTTT
TRBD2	TRBV4-2	TRBJ2-1	many	CASSQKMLAGVMNEQFF	TGTGCCAGCAGCCAAAAAATGCTAGCGGGAGTTATGAATGAGCAGTTCTTC
.	TRBV5-1	TRBJ1-6	.	CASSLIEAGDSPLHF	TGCGCCAGCAGCTTGATTGAGGCAGGTGATTCACCCCTCCACTTT
TRBD1	TRBV29-1	TRBJ2-1	many	CSATGTGGVGSEQFF	TGCAGCGCCACCGGGACAGGGGGGGTTGGAAGTGAGCAGTTCTTC
TRBD2	TRBV7-9	TRBJ2-7	medium-sized	CASSSLATHEQYF	TGTGCCAGCAGCTCACTAGCGACCCACGAGCAGTACTTC
.	TRBV12-5	TRBJ1-2	.	CASCPTENYCYTF	TGTGCTAGTTGTCCGACGGAGAACTATTGCTACACCTTC
TRBD1	TRBV7-9	TRBJ2-3	.	CASSTGGDVDTQYF	TGTGCCAGCAGTACAGGGGGCGACGTAGATACGCAGTATTTT
.	TRBV3-1	TRBJ2-7	.	CASSPGGALPYEQYF	TGTGCCAGCAGCCCCGGGGGAGCGCTCCCCTACGAGCAGTACTTC
.	TRBV3-1	TRBJ2-3	many	CASSPTGTGDTQYF	TGTGCCAGCAGCCCCACTGGGACTGGGGATACGCAGTATTTT
TRBD2	TRBV20-1	TRBJ2-1	.	CSAGGLAGVNEQFF	TGCAGTGCTGGGGGGCTAGCGGGAGTCAATGAGCAGTTCTTC
TRBD1	TRBV3-1	TRBJ1-4	many	CASSPIRQGDEKLFF	TGTGCCAGCAGCCCCATCAGACAGGGCGATGAAAAACTGTTTTTT
.	TRBV6-5	TRBJ2-7	few	CASSYSMQETYYQYF	TGTGCCAGCAGTTACTCTATGCAGGAGACCTACTATCAGTACTTC
.	TRBV6-1	TRBJ1-6	few	CASGPRTRSPLHF	TGTGCCAGCGGTCCTCGTACCCGTTCACCCCTCCACTTT
.	TRBV11-2	TRBJ2-7	few	CASSFRVGEQYF	TGTGCCAGCAGCTTTCGGGTAGGGGAGCAGTACTTC
TRBD2	TRBV6-2/TRBV6-3	TRBJ2-7	few	CASTTAPGLAGNEQYF	TGTGCCAGCACGACCGCACCGGGACTAGCGGGAAACGAGCAGTACTTC
.	TRBV12-3/TRBV12-4	TRBJ1-1	.	CASSLTSSITEAFF	TGTGCCAGCAGTTTAACTTCCAGTATCACTGAAGCTTTCTTT
TRBD1	TRBV6-1	TRBJ1-2	large	CASSEGTGGYYGYTF	TGTGCCAGCAGTGAAGGGACAGGGGGCTACTATGGCTACACCTTC
.	TRBV28	TRBJ1-4	.	CASRTAGEKLFF	TGTGCCAGCAGAACGGCGGGTGAAAAACTGTTTTTT
.	TRBV15	TRBJ2-1	.	CATSRDFDNEQFF	TGTGCCACCAGCAGAGATTTCGACAATGAGCAGTTCTTC
.	TRBV12-3/TRBV12-4	TRBJ1-1	medium-sized	CASTWGATEAFF	TGTGCCAGCACCTGGGGGGCTACTGAAGCTTTCTTT
.	TRBV7-6	TRBJ2-6	many	CASSWSGANVLTF	TGTGCCAGCAGCTGGTCTGGGGCCAACGTCCTGACTTTC
.	TRBV19	TRBJ1-6	few	CASSISSYNSPLHF	TGTGCCAGTAGTATCAGCTCCTATAATTCACCCCTCCACTTT
.	TRBV3-1	TRBJ2-1	many	CASSKGGHEQFF	TGTGCCAGCAGCAAGGGAGGCCATGAGCAGTTCTTC
.	TRBV6-1	TRBJ1-4	.	CASSDVLGPDEKLFF	TGTGCCAGCAGTGATGTATTGGGTCCGGATGAAAAACTGTTTTTT
TRBD2	TRBV12-3/TRBV12-4	TRBJ2-7	few	CASSLGLAGGEQYF	TGTGCCAGCAGTTTAGGACTAGCGGGAGGTGAGCAGTACTTC
.	TRBV11-2	TRBJ2-7	.	CASSTTGGGYEQYF	TGTGCCAGCAGTACAACAGGGGGGGGCTACGAGCAGTACTTC
TRBD1	TRBV13	TRBJ1-4	.	CASSGRDSQPGKLFF	TGTGCCAGCAGCGGGAGGGACAGCCAACCTGGGAAACTGTTTTTT
.	TRBV9	TRBJ2-7	many	CASSVDPGVREQYF	TGTGCCAGCAGCGTAGATCCGGGGGTGCGCGAGCAGTACTTC
.	TRBV6-4	TRBJ2-2	medium-sized	CASSEMNTGELFF	TGTGCCAGCAGTGAGATGAACACCGGGGAGCTGTTTTTT
TRBD1	TRBV7-3	TRBJ1-2	.	CASSLGTGGFGYTF	TGTGCCAGCAGCTTAGGGACAGGGGGCTTTGGCTACACCTTC
TRBD1	TRBV30	TRBJ1-2	medium-sized	CAWSVRQGAGGYTF	TGTGCCTGGAGTGTACGACAGGGGGCTGGTGGCTACACCTTC
TRBD2	TRBV24-1	TRBJ2-1	medium-sized	CATSDPGLAGTNEQFF	TGTGCCACCAGTGACCCGGGACTAGCGGGTACCAATGAGCAGTTCTTC
.	TRBV6-1	TRBJ2-7	medium-sized	CASSTTNRYEQYF	TGTGCCAGCAGTACGACCAATCGGTACGAGCAGTACTTC
.	TRBV11-3	TRBJ2-7	few	CASSLSGGEYEQYF	TGTGCCAGCAGCTTATCAGGGGGGGAATACGAGCAGTACTTC
TRBD1	TRBV6-6	TRBJ2-7	medium-sized	CASSYWDRRYEQYF	TGTGCCAGCAGTTATTGGGACAGGCGTTACGAGCAGTACTTC
.	TRBV11-2	TRBJ2-7	.	CASSLAWGSYEQYF	TGTGCCAGCAGTTTAGCATGGGGCTCCTACGAGCAGTACTTC
TRBD1	TRBV12-3/TRBV12-4	TRBJ1-2	few	CASSPRQGDGYTF	TGTGCCAGCAGTCCCCGACAGGGAGATGGCTACACCTTC
.	TRBV25-1	TRBJ2-7	.	CARSDRPSSQQISFELYF	TGTGCCCGCAGTGATCGGCCTAGCAGCCAGCAGATCTCCTTCGAGCTGTACTTC
.	TRBV28	TRBJ1-5	few	CASSFYQSNQPQHF	TGTGCCAGCAGTTTCTATCAGAGCAATCAGCCCCAGCATTTT
.	TRBV6-1	TRBJ2-2	few	CASGSWGELFF	TGTGCCAGTGGGTCTTGGGGGGAGCTGTTTTTT
.	TRBV15	TRBJ1-4	few	CATISLMGGARIEKLFF	TGTGCCACCATCAGTCTTATGGGGGGCGCGAGGATTGAAAAACTGTTTTTT
TRBD1	TRBV2	TRBJ1-5	medium-sized	CASSQQGARGILGNQPQHF	TGTGCCAGCAGTCAACAGGGGGCCCGGGGGATATTGGGCAATCAGCCCCAGCATTTT
.	TRBV12-3/TRBV12-4	TRBJ1-6	few	CASSSQGRGSPLHF	TGTGCCAGCAGTTCACAGGGAAGGGGGTCACCCCTCCACTTT
TRBD1	TRBV28	TRBJ1-2	.	CASSLGGQGISGYTF	TGTGCCAGCAGTTTAGGGGGACAGGGGATAAGCGGCTACACCTTC
.	TRBV13	TRBJ2-1	.	CASSSNRALSRLF	TGTGCCAGCAGCTCAAACAGGGCGCTGAGCAGGCTCTTC
.	TRBV6-1	TRBJ1-6	.	CASGKGDNSPLHF	TGTGCCAGCGGAAAGGGGGATAATTCACCCCTCCACTTT
.	TRBV30	TRBJ1-5	few	CAWSVSGASNQPQHF	TGTGCCTGGAGTGTATCAGGGGCGAGCAATCAGCCCCAGCATTTT